The entry that follows covers one T cell receptor beta chain sequence. Its cognate antigen is unknown. Germline is not matched at one junction end, which may reflect a read error. Germline assignment: CDR1 GTSNPN and CDR2 SVGIG (reference sequence). There are 15 residues in the CDR3. Primers: 60 Vbeta forward and 13 Jbeta reverse. Profiled with immunoSEQ multiplex PCR; TCRdb holds only in-frame clones, not every one. The sample has approximately 60,000 clones. The data originate from a study of cytomegalovirus exposure and HLA in healthy donors. Study results and caveats: Confirmation in vitro established that a few CMV-associated chains were specific for CMV antigens. Trimming of TCR beta V- and J-genes showed a link, identified in a later analysis, to a missense DCLRE1C variant. Likely technical artifact: a cluster of highly shared sequence variants. For most TCR beta V segments, an earlier analysis put the productive rate at about 87% or about 30% of the time.

This TCR came from a man aged 25 to 40 in good health and CMV-seropositive. This sequence joins TRBV30 and TRBJ1-4; 9 positions agree with TRBD1. The sequencing input was PBMCs. For the CDR3, the DNA is TGTGCCGGGAGTCCCCCGGGACAGGGTAATGAAAAACTGTTTTTT. Protein product: CAGSPPGQGNEKLFF.